What follows are 13 T cell receptor beta chains derived from one specimen sequenced in a study of blood T cell repertoires in COVID-19. Clones were read by immunoSEQ multiplex PCR, and TCRdb kept only the in-frame ones, dropping some. The table shows 99,000 or so clones, with approximately 86% occurring only once. Sequenced: peripheral blood. These TCRs come from a woman aged 55-70 years in a cohort sampled during active or convalescent COVID-19.

The genes are TRBV4-1 and TRBJ1-2; 9 bases align to TRBD1. V gave up 0 bases and J gave up 7 bases; unmatched junction bases: 6. Germline V gene lookup returns CDR1 MGHRA and CDR2 YSYEKL. The CDR3 contains 15 residues. CDR3 protein: CASSQDYGTGTGYTF. In DNA form, the CDR3 reads TGCGCCAGCAGCCAAGATTATGGGACAGGGACTGGCTACACCTTC.

V and J are TRBV4-1 and TRBJ2-1, with 8 bases that match TRBD2. Germline assignment: CDR1 MGHRA and CDR2 YSYEKL. The CDR3 is 18 amino acids. After removal of 0 bases from V and 1 base from J, the junction contained 8 bases not matched to a gene. This CDR3 is CASSQDPGLARSYNEQFF. In DNA, the CDR3 is TGCGCCAGCAGCCAAGATCCAGGACTAGCTAGGTCCTACAATGAGCAGTTCTTC.

The chain has TRBV6-1 and TRBJ2-7; 12 bases are shared with TRBD2. V shed 2 bases, J shed 3 bases, and the junction held 2 bases outside the gene matches. This CDR3 has 15 amino acids. Germline CDR1 is MNHNS and CDR2 is SASEGT. This CDR3 is CASSERGLAGYEQYF. The DNA for the CDR3 is TGTGCCAGCAGTGAAAGGGGACTAGCGGGCTACGAGCAGTACTTC.

This clone was detected only once. The chain recombines TRBV5-5 with TRBJ1-4, with 7 bases that match TRBD1. The CDR3 spans 14 residues. The germline gives CDR1 SGHKS, CDR2 YYEKEE (reference sequence). V shed 1 base, J shed 8 bases, and the junction held 5 bases outside the gene matches. This chain's CDR3 is CASSLRQGGEKLFF. CDR3 sequence (DNA): TGTGCCAGCAGCTTGCGACAGGGAGGCGAAAAACTGTTTTTT.

This sequence joins TRBV7-3 and TRBJ2-1; the D gene is possibly TRBD2 (5 bases). The germline V gene has CDR1 SGHTA and CDR2 FQGTGA. The V end lost 2 bases, the J end lost 15 bases, and 20 bases lay between the germline ends. The CDR3 contains 14 residues. The CDR3 is CASSLVHGESGAFF. As DNA, the CDR3 is TGTGCCAGCAGCTTAGTCCACGGCGAGAGCGGTGCGTTCTTC.

CDR3 DNA: TGCGCCAGCAGCGATTTGGGGCTAGCGGACTTCCAAGAGACCCAGTACTTC. It codes for CASSDLGLADFQETQYF. J is TRBJ2-5 and V is TRBV5-1, with TRBD2 matching 7 bases. CDR1 SGHRS and CDR2 YFSETQ come from the germline V gene. V was pared by 4 bases and J by 1 base, with 13 bases of the junction left unmatched. This CDR3 comprises 17 residues.

The rearrangement uses TRBV28 and TRBJ1-2; 7 bases agree with TRBD1. The CDR3 is 13 amino acids. The ends lost 1 base at V and 11 bases at J; junction bases unmatched: 7. Germline-derived CDR1 and CDR2 are MDHEN and SYDVKM. This chain's CDR3 is CASSLSTGIGYTF. The DNA for the CDR3 is TGTGCCAGCAGTTTATCGACAGGGATCGGGTACACCTTC.

The V and J genes are TRBV18 and TRBJ2-1; 10 bases map to TRBD2. Germline V gene sequence: CDR1 KGHSH, CDR2 LQKENI. V lost 6 bases, J lost 9 bases, and 11 bases stayed unmatched. This CDR3 comprises 15 residues. CDR3 residues: CASSPLAGVWGEQFF. The CDR3, as DNA: TGTGCCAGCTCTCCCCTAGCGGGGGTGTGGGGTGAGCAGTTCTTC.

J is TRBJ1-1 and V is TRBV10-2, with a weak D call TRBD1 (5 bases). The V end was cut by 0 bases, the J end by 5 bases, with 10 bases between. The CDR3 consists of 14 residues. The germline V gene has CDR1 WSHSY and CDR2 SAAADI. CDR3: CASSESRGGTEAFF. The CDR3 DNA reads as TGCGCCAGCAGTGAGTCCCGGGGGGGGACTGAAGCTTTCTTT.

J is TRBJ2-7 and V is TRBV9; D may be TRBD2 (6 bases). CDR3 length equals 15 residues. Germline V gene sequence: CDR1 SGDLS, CDR2 YYNGEE. Trimming removed 0 bases from V and 0 bases from J, with 10 bases in between. CDR3 DNA sequence: TGTGCCAGCAGCGTAGGCGCGGGAAGCTCCTACGAGCAGTACTTC. This gives the protein CASSVGAGSSYEQYF.

Here the CDR3 reads CASSQEILAPYEQYF. DNA of the CDR3: TGTGCCAGCAGCCAAGAGATCCTAGCCCCCTACGAGCAGTACTTC. The genes are TRBV4-2 and TRBJ2-7, with D tentatively TRBD2 (5 bases). The CDR3 is made up of 15 amino acids. V was cut by 0 bases and J by 2 bases, with 11 bases left in between. Germline V CDR1 and CDR2: LGHNA, YNFKEQ.

CDR3 sequence: CASSFDRVTSGRSSYEQYF. The CDR3 DNA reads TGTGCCAGCAGTTTTGACAGGGTGACTAGCGGGAGGAGCTCCTACGAGCAGTACTTC. V and J are TRBV28 and TRBJ2-7; TRBD2 matches 13 bases. Germline V CDR1 and CDR2: MDHEN, SYDVKM. The CDR3 extends over 19 amino acids. J gave up 0 bases and V 3 bases, and 11 bases lay outside the gene matches.

This clone was counted between two and nine times. V and J are TRBV19 and TRBJ1-4; TRBD1 matches at 7 bases. The CDR3 length is 15 residues. V dropped 6 bases and J dropped 0; count of bases not matched to a gene: 4. Germline CDR1 reads LNHDA; CDR2 reads SQIVND (reference sequence). The CDR3 region is CASRLGTATNEKLFF. CDR3 nucleotide sequence: TGTGCCAGTAGGCTCGGGACAGCAACTAATGAAAAACTGTTTTTT.